What follows are 32 T cell receptor beta chains derived from one specimen sequenced in a study of blood T cell repertoires in COVID-19. The repertoire was sequenced with immunoSEQ multiplex PCR; TCRdb's copy has only in-frame clones and lacks some. The table includes about 150,000 clones, around 83% detected once. The sample taken for sequencing was peripheral blood. These receptors were obtained from a man aged 30 to 39 with COVID-19, enrolled during active disease.

The chain has TRBV5-5 and TRBJ2-7, with 9 positions matching TRBD1. The CDR3 covers 17 residues. Germline V gene data show CDR1 as SGHKS and CDR2 as YYEKEE (reference sequence). Losses at the gene ends were 3 bases for V and 1 base for J; bases not matched to a gene: 11. CDR3 loop: CASSWTQSGTGSYEQYF. The CDR3 bases are TGTGCCAGCAGCTGGACACAATCCGGGACAGGGTCCTACGAGCAGTACTTC.

J is TRBJ2-1 and V is TRBV7-2; D gene ambiguous. The V end lost 5 bases, the J end lost 5 bases, and 16 bases lay between the germline ends. Germline CDR1 is SGHTA and CDR2 is FQGNSA. The length of the CDR3 is 15 residues. The CDR3 coding sequence is TGTGCCAGCAGCAGGTTTAGTATTACTAACAATGAGCAGTTCTTC. Protein product: CASSRFSITNNEQFF.

This chain joins TRBV19 and TRBJ2-1, with 9 bases identical to TRBD2. Germline V gene lookup returns CDR1 LNHDA and CDR2 SQIVND (reference sequence). There are 16 residues in the CDR3. The ends lost 1 base at V and 5 bases at J; junction bases unmatched: 6. CDR3 coding DNA: TGTGCCAGTAGTATAGTCGCGGGGGGGGTGAACAATGAGCAGTTCTTC. It is translated as CASSIVAGGVNNEQFF.

The rearrangement joins TRBV15 to TRBJ2-7, with TRBD1 matching over 9 bases. J gave up 3 bases and V 3 bases, and 9 bases lay outside the gene matches. Germline V gene lookup returns CDR1 LNHNV and CDR2 YYDKDF (reference sequence). The CDR3 extends over 16 amino acids. CDR3 protein: CATSRSLGQGDYEQYF. CDR3 sequence (DNA): TGTGCCACCAGCAGGTCTCTGGGACAGGGAGACTACGAGCAGTACTTC.

The chain is built from TRBV18 and TRBJ1-6; weak D call: TRBD1 (5 bases). The CDR3 is made up of 15 amino acids. From germline, CDR1 is KGHSH and CDR2 LQKENI. The ends were cut back, 3 bases at V and 9 bases at J, with 15 bases in the middle. The CDR3 DNA is TGTGCCAGCTCACCCTCCCAGGGAACGGGTTCACCCCTCCACTTT. This translates into CASSPSQGTGSPLHF.

V gene TRBV11-2 combines with J gene TRBJ2-3, with TRBD2 identical over 10 bases. CDR1 SGHAT and CDR2 FQNNGV come from the germline V gene. The CDR3 extends over 15 amino acids. J gave up 1 base and V 8 bases, and 6 bases lay outside the gene matches. CDR3 sequence reads: CASLSGRFGTDTQYF. The CDR3 DNA sequence: TGTGCCAGCCTTAGCGGGAGGTTTGGCACAGATACGCAGTATTTT.

The table lists this clone with a count of one. This chain connects TRBV19 to TRBJ2-7, with TRBD1 identical over 9 bases. The CDR3 runs 15 residues. The V and J ends lost 5 bases and 1 base, in that order; junction bases with no gene match: 6. CDR1 is LNHDA, CDR2 SQIVND, per germline (reference sequence). CDR3 region: CASSSTGTGSYEQYF. The CDR3 DNA reads as TGTGCCAGTAGTTCGACCGGGACAGGGTCCTACGAGCAGTACTTC.

The rearrangement joins TRBV6-5 to TRBJ2-1; 11 bases line up with TRBD2. The V gene end was trimmed by 6 bases and the J gene end by 7 bases; junction bases not matched to a gene: 8. Germline V CDR1 and CDR2: MNHEY, SVGAGI. CDR3 length: 15 residues. CDR3 sequence reads: CASRLAGGPLNEQFF. The CDR3 bases are TGTGCCAGCAGATTAGCGGGAGGGCCCCTGAATGAGCAGTTCTTC.

The chain couples TRBV7-8 to TRBJ1-2, with 8 nucleotides matching TRBD1. Per germline, CDR1 SGHVS and CDR2 FQNEAQ. Germline trimming cut 5 bases from V and 6 bases from J; bases unmatched to any gene: 8. CDR3 length: 14 amino acids. CDR3 DNA sequence: TGTGCCAGCAGCCTACAGGGACAGGCCGATGGCTACACCTTC. This encodes CASSLQGQADGYTF.

V is TRBV15 and J is TRBJ2-3; the D gene is possibly TRBD2 (5 bases). The V end lost 9 bases, the J end lost 1 base, and 14 bases lay between the germline ends. This CDR3 contains 14 residues. The germline CDR1 and CDR2 sequences are LNHNV and YYDKDF (reference sequence). The CDR3 DNA sequence: TGTGCCACTCGAGAGGGCTGGGGCACAGATACGCAGTATTTT. This translates into CATREGWGTDTQYF.

J is TRBJ1-1 and V is TRBV11-2; 7 bases match TRBD1. The germline V gene has CDR1 SGHAT and CDR2 FQNNGV. The CDR3 is 13 residues long. Trimming took 8 bases from V and 5 from J; bases not matched to a gene: 8. The CDR3 region is CASDSTGTTEAFF. CDR3 nucleotide sequence: TGTGCCAGCGATTCGACAGGGACTACTGAAGCTTTCTTT.

This clone was detected only a few times. The V and J genes are TRBV18 and TRBJ1-1, with D unclear. Germline CDR1 is KGHSH and CDR2 is LQKENI. The CDR3 runs 13 residues. Between the trimmed V and J ends, which lost 7 bases and 0 bases, there was a span of 9 bases. CDR3: CASYLTMNTEAFF. CDR3 sequence (DNA): TGTGCCAGCTACCTTACTATGAACACTGAAGCTTTCTTT.

V is TRBV27 and J is TRBJ1-6, with 7 bases identical to TRBD1. The germline gives CDR1 MNHEY, CDR2 SMNVEV (reference sequence). After removal of 0 bases from V and 12 bases from J, the junction contained 8 bases not matched to a gene. The CDR3 totals 15 residues. For the CDR3, the DNA is TGTGCCAGCAGTTTATCGGGGACAGCGACCGTACCCCTCCACTTT. This codes for CASSLSGTATVPLHF.

The J gene is TRBJ1-1, the V gene TRBV3-1 (or the pseudogene TRBV3-2), with D maybe TRBD1 (6 bases). Germline V CDR1 and CDR2: LGHDT, YNNKEL (reference sequence). The V end lost 1 base, the J end lost 4 bases, and 22 bases lay between the germline ends. This CDR3 has 18 residues. CDR3 sequence: CASSQAPDRRRTRTEAFF. The CDR3 region has the DNA TGTGCCAGCAGCCAAGCCCCAGACAGGCGCCGGACTCGCACTGAAGCTTTCTTT.

The CDR3 DNA is TGTGCCAGCAGCTCACAGGGCAGGGGCTTAATCCACGAGCAGTACTTC. Translating gives CASSSQGRGLIHEQYF. The chain joins TRBV11-2 to TRBJ2-7; TRBD1 is a possible D gene (6 bases). V shed 4 bases and J shed 5 bases, with 21 bases lying between them. Germline values: CDR1 SGHAT, CDR2 FQNNGV. There are 16 residues in the CDR3.

This rearrangement joins TRBV3-1 (or the pseudogene TRBV3-2) to TRBJ2-7; D gene unclear. CDR1 LGHDT and CDR2 YNNKEL come from the germline V gene (reference sequence). The CDR3 has 14 amino acids. V was trimmed by 4 bases and J by 1 base, leaving 11 bases between them. The CDR3 loop reads CASSRSTVSYEQYF. CDR3 in DNA: TGTGCCAGCAGCCGTTCGACTGTATCCTACGAGCAGTACTTC.

The chain links TRBV28 to TRBJ1-6; D call uncertain. CDR3 length: 14 residues. V gave up 6 bases and J gave up 5 bases, with 11 bases separating them. From germline, CDR1 is MDHEN and CDR2 SYDVKM. CDR3 DNA sequence: TGTGCCAGCAGCCCCGACAAAAATAATTCACCCCTCCACTTT. Translating it yields CASSPDKNNSPLHF.

The genes are TRBV7-2 and TRBJ2-6; TRBD2 aligns across 10 bases. The CDR3 loop spans 17 amino acids. Per the germline V gene, CDR1 is SGHTA and CDR2 is FQGNSA. Germline trimming cut 5 bases from V and 1 base from J; bases unmatched to any gene: 5. This CDR3 is CASSPSGRASGANVLTF. Here the CDR3 DNA reads TGTGCCAGCAGCCCCAGCGGGAGGGCATCTGGGGCCAACGTCCTGACTTTC.

J is TRBJ1-5 and V is TRBV6-2 or TRBV6-3, with D perhaps matching TRBD1 (5 bases). Trimming stripped 6 bases from V and 0 bases from J, with 12 bases between. The CDR3 spans 15 residues. The germline V gene encodes CDR1 MNHEY and CDR2 SVGEGT. The CDR3 region has the DNA TGTGCCAGCAGCCGGGGCGTTTATAGCAATCAGCCCCAGCATTTT. Amino acid sequence: CASSRGVYSNQPQHF.

This clone has a single count. V is TRBV27 and J is TRBJ2-3; maybe TRBD2 (5 bases). Germline-derived CDR1 and CDR2 are MNHEY and SMNVEV (reference sequence). The CDR3 is 14 residues long. Trimming cost V 5 bases and J 2 bases, with 11 bases left between them. The DNA for the CDR3 is TGTGCCAGCAGTCGGGGTGGTATCACAGATACGCAGTATTTT. Translating gives CASSRGGITDTQYF.

J is TRBJ2-1 and V is TRBV4-1; the match to TRBD2 covers 9 bases. Germline CDR1 MGHRA, CDR2 YSYEKL. The CDR3 length is 15 residues. Trimming at V came to 0 bases and at J to 5 bases, leaving 2 bases not matched to a gene. CDR3 in DNA: TGCGCCAGCAGCCAAGATCTAGCGGGGAACAATGAGCAGTTCTTC. Residues: CASSQDLAGNNEQFF.

The rearrangement joins TRBV2 to TRBJ2-7; the match to TRBD1 covers 8 bases. The V gene end was trimmed by 8 bases and the J gene end by 3 bases; junction bases not matched to a gene: 0. CDR1 SNHLY and CDR2 FYNNEI come from the germline V gene. The CDR3 loop spans 11 amino acids. The CDR3 nucleotides are TGTGCCAGCGACAGGGGCTACGAGCAGTACTTC. It encodes CASDRGYEQYF.

In nucleotides, the CDR3 is TGTGCCAGCAGCTTAGACAGGGGTCCGACCTACGAGCAGTACTTC. Translated: CASSLDRGPTYEQYF. The rearrangement uses TRBV7-9 and TRBJ2-7, with 7 bases matching TRBD1. V shed 1 base, J shed 2 bases, and the junction held 5 bases outside the gene matches. There are 15 residues in the CDR3. Germline values: CDR1 SEHNR, CDR2 FQNEAQ (reference sequence).

The rearrangement joins TRBV30 to TRBJ1-5, with D perhaps matching TRBD1 (6 bases). The germline gives CDR1 GTSNPN, CDR2 SVGIG (reference sequence). The V and J ends lost 3 bases and 5 bases respectively, with 11 bases between them. The CDR3 length is 13 residues. Here the CDR3 reads CAWSGQYDQPQHF. The CDR3 coding sequence is TGTGCCTGGAGCGGACAGTACGATCAGCCCCAGCATTTT.

On this clone: A read error likely explains this, since a far larger clone differs by one base. This CDR3 is CASSETSGSRDTQYF. The CDR3 DNA is TGTGCCAGCAGTGAGACTAGCGGGAGCAGAGATACGCAGTATTTT. The chain couples TRBV28 to TRBJ2-3; 12 bases fit TRBD2. The CDR3 runs to 15 residues. Germline V gene lookup returns CDR1 MDHEN and CDR2 SYDVKM.

This clone was found a few times. The chain carries TRBV7-8 and TRBJ2-2; 7 bases are a match to TRBD2. Looked up from germline, CDR1 is SGHVS and CDR2 is FQNEAQ. The CDR3 is 16 amino acids. V lost 8 bases and J lost 2; bases outside the gene matches: 11. CDR3 protein: CASSPLAGINTGELFF. The CDR3 coding sequence is TGTGCCAGCTCCCCCTTAGCGGGCATTAACACCGGGGAGCTGTTTTTT.

This clone occurred many times. This sequence joins TRBV6-1 and TRBJ2-7; 7 bases are shared with TRBD1. CDR3 length equals 13 residues. J lost 3 bases, V lost 3 bases, and 2 bases had no gene match. CDR1 MNHNS and CDR2 SASEGT come from the germline V gene. The CDR3 nucleotides read TGTGCCAGCAGTGACGGGACAGACTACGAGCAGTACTTC. Translating it yields CASSDGTDYEQYF.

In this sample, this clone turned up once. The rearrangement links TRBV9 to TRBJ2-5, with 7 positions matching TRBD2. The V and J ends lost 2 bases and 5 bases, in that order; junction bases with no gene match: 9. This CDR3 comprises 15 residues. The germline V gene encodes CDR1 SGDLS and CDR2 YYNGEE. The CDR3 DNA is TGTGCCAGCAGCGTTGGGGGAGGGCCAGGGGAGACCCAGTACTTC. Translating it yields CASSVGGGPGETQYF. Full variable domain (remainder filled in from reference TRBV9 and TRBJ2-5): DSGVTQTPKHLITATGQRVTLRCSPRSGDLSVYWYQQSLDQGLQFLIQYYNGEERAKGNILERFSAQQFPDLHSELNLSSLELGDSALYFCASSVGGGPGETQYFGPGTRLLVL.

This clone showed up just once. This rearrangement joins TRBV28 to TRBJ2-5; TRBD2 matches 8 bases. V was pared by 6 bases and J by 2 bases, with 8 bases of the junction left unmatched. Per germline, CDR1 MDHEN and CDR2 SYDVKM. The CDR3 consists of 15 residues. As DNA, the CDR3 is TGTGCCAGCAGCGGGGGGGCAGGAAGACAAGAGACCCAGTACTTC. This encodes CASSGGAGRQETQYF.

V and J are TRBV2 and TRBJ1-1; TRBD1 agrees at 11 bases. The CDR3 contains 14 residues. Unmatched junction bases numbered 2, after V lost 4 bases and J lost 4 bases. Germline V gives CDR1 SNHLY, CDR2 FYNNEI. The CDR3 loop is CASSGDRGSTEAFF. CDR3 DNA: TGTGCCAGCAGTGGGGACAGGGGGTCCACTGAAGCTTTCTTT.

This chain uses TRBV7-9 with TRBJ2-5; D perhaps matches TRBD2 (6 bases). The V gene lost 7 bases and the J gene lost 3 bases, with 15 bases spanning the gap. CDR1 and CDR2 from the germline V gene are SEHNR and FQNEAQ (reference sequence). This CDR3 has 14 residues. The DNA for the CDR3 is TGTGCCAGCAATCTAGGGCGGGGTGAAGAGACCCAGTACTTC. Protein: CASNLGRGEETQYF. The variable domain in full, with the rest retrieved from reference TRBV7-9 and TRBJ2-5, is DTGVSQNPRHKITKRGQNVTFRCDPISEHNRLYWYRQTLGQGPEFLTYFQNEAQLEKSRLLSDRFSAERPKGSFSTLEIQRTEQGDSAMYLCASNLGRGEETQYFGPGTRLLVL.

The chain recombines TRBV2 with TRBJ2-7; 11 bases align to TRBD1. This CDR3 has 12 amino acids. V gave up 8 bases and J gave up 6 bases; unmatched junction bases: 3. CDR1 is SNHLY and CDR2 is FYNNEI in the germline V gene. In nucleotides, the CDR3 is TGTGCCAGCGGGACAGGGGGTGGCGAGCAGTACTTC. It encodes CASGTGGGEQYF.